This TCR beta chain was recorded in a study of response to subunit inactivated influenza vaccine (dated by TCRdb to 2016 to 2019). With respect to the entire study: To follow how T cells responded to a trivalent subunit inactivated influenza vaccine, the researchers relied on deep quantitative profiling of the T cell receptor repertoire. The study at large found these results: The authors proposed that each seasonal influenza vaccination may bring in only a limited number of new T cells.

Comment on this clonotype: Its antigen is currently not known. The germline gene is not matched at one end of the junction; a read error may be the cause.

The receptor library was made with RT-PCR. TCRdb lists the instrument as Illumina HiSeq 2500. TCRdb redid the processing of the public reads, applying fastp at Q25 and MiXCR, and retained in-frame beta chains. Each record represents a unique CDR3 protein, reported with the most common genes and DNA among its rows. A total of 700,000 to 900,000 distinct CDR3 sequences appear in this sample, about 20% of them only once. The ten largest clonotypes hold roughly 10% of the sample. CDR1 SGHRS and CDR2 YFSETQ are derived from the germline V gene. From its cysteine to its phenylalanine, the CDR3 spans 16 amino acids. Of all the DNA, just the CDR3 is kept, 48 bases in frame from base 1.

The input for sequencing was PBMCs from blood, taken roughly 5 days after vaccination. The sequence links TRBV5-1 to TRBJ2-3, with TRBD2 identical over 10 junction bases. The clonotype was recovered from a man in his fifties who received an inactivated influenza vaccine. Donor details come from another sample of the same person, matched by shared clones. The DNA sequence is TGTGCCAGCAGCTTGGCTGGACTAGCGGGCACAGATACGCAGTATTTT. It specifies CASSLAGLAGTDTQYF.